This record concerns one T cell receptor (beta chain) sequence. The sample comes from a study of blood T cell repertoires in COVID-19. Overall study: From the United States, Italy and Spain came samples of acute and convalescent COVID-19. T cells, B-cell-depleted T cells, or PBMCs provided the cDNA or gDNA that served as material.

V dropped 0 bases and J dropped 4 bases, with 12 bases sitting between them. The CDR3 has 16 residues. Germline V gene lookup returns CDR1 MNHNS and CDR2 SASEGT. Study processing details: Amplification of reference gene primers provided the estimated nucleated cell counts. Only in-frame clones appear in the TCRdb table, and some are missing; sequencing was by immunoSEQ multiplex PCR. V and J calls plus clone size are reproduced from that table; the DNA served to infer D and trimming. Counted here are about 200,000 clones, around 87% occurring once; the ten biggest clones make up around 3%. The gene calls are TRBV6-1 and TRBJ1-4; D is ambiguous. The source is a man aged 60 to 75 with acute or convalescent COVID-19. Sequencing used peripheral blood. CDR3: CASSEARGLGNEKLFF. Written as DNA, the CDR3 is TGTGCCAGCAGTGAAGCGCGAGGGCTTGGTAATGAAAAACTGTTTTTT.